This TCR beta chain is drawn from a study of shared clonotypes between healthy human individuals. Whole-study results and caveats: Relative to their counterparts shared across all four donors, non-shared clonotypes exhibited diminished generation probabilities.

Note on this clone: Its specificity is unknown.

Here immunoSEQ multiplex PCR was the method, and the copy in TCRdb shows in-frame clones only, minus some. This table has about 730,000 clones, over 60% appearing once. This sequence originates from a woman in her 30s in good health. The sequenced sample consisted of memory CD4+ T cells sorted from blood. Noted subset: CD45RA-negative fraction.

The CDR3 protein is CASSAPGSGANVLTF. The CDR3 nucleotides read TGTGCCAGCAGTGCACCCGGCTCTGGGGCCAACGTCCTGACTTTC. The chain joins TRBV28 to TRBJ2-6; D is undetermined. The CDR3 runs to 15 residues. V lost 5 bases and J lost 0, with 8 bases in between. The V gene's germline CDR1 is MDHEN and CDR2 SYDVKM.